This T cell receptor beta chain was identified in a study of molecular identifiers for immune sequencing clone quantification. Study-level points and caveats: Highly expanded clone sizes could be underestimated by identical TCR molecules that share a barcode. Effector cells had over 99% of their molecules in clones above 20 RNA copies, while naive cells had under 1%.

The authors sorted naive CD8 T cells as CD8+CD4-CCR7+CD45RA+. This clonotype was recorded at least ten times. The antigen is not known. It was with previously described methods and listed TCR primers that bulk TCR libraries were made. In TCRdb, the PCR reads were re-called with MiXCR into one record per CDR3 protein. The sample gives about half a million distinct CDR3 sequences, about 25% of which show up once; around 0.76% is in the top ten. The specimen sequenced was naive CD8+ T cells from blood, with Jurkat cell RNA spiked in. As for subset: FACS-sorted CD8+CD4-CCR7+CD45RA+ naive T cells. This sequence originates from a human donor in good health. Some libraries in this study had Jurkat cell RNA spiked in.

This CDR3 is CASSFRVGLGEQYF. The CDR3 DNA follows: TGTGCCAGCAGTTTCAGGGTGGGGTTGGGGGAGCAGTATTTT. The V call is TRBV12-3 or TRBV12-4, the J call TRBJ2-3, with D possibly being TRBD1 or TRBD2 (5 bases each). V was clipped by 3 bases and J by 11 bases, with 18 bases between them. The CDR3 length is 14 residues.